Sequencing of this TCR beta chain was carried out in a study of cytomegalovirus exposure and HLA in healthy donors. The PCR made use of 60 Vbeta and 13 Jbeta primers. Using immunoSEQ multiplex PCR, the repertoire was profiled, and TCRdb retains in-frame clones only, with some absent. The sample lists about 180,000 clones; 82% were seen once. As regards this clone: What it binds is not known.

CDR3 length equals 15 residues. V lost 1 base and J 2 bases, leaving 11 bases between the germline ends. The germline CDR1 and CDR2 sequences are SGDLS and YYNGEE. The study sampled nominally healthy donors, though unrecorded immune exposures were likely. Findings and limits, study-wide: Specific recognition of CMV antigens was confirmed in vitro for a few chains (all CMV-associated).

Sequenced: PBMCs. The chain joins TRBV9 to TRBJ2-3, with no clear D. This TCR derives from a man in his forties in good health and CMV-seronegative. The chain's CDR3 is CASSVLGGITDTQYF. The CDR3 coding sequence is TGTGCCAGCAGCGTATTAGGCGGAATCACAGATACGCAGTATTTT.